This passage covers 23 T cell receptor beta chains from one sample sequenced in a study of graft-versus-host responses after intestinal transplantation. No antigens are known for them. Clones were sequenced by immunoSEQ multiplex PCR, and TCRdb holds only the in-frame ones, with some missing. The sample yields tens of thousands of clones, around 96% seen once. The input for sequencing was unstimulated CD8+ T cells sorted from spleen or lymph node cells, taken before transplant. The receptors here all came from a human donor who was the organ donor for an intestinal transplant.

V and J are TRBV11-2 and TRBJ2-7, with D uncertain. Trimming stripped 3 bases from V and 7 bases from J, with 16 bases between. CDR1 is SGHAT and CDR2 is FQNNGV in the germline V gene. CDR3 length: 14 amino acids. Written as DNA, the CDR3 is TGTGCCAGCAGCTTTTCAAACAGTGGCTCTGAGCAGTACTTC. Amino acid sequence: CASSFSNSGSEQYF. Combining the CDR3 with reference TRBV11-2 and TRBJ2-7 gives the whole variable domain EAGVAQSPRYKIIEKRQSVAFWCNPISGHATLYWYQQILGQGPKLLIQFQNNGVVDDSQLPKDRFSAERLKGVDSTLKIQPAKLEDSAVYLCASSFSNSGSEQYFGPGTRLTVT.

The CDR3 coding sequence is TGTGCCAGCAGCTTGGGGACAGGGGTCTATGGCTACACCTTC. The encoded protein is CASSLGTGVYGYTF. This chain links TRBV5-4 with TRBJ1-2; 9 nucleotides agree with TRBD1. Per the germline V gene, CDR1 is SGHNT and CDR2 is YYREEE (reference sequence). J gave up 4 bases and V 0 bases, and 1 base lay outside the gene matches. The CDR3 sequence is 14 residues long. Full variable domain (missing parts from reference TRBV5-4 and TRBJ1-2): ETGVTQSPTHLIKTRGQQVTLRCSSQSGHNTVSWYQQALGQGPQFIFQYYREEENGRGNFPPRFSGLQFPNYSSELNVNALELDDSALYLCASSLGTGVYGYTFGSGTRLTVV.

The CDR3 coding sequence is TGCGCCAGCAGCCAAGATGGCGTGAGTGAGCAGTACTTC. Translated: CASSQDGVSEQYF. The rearrangement links TRBV4-1 to TRBJ2-7; D is uncertain. CDR3 length: 13 amino acids. The ends were cut back, 0 bases at V and 7 bases at J, with 10 bases in the middle. Looked up from germline, CDR1 is MGHRA and CDR2 is YSYEKL.

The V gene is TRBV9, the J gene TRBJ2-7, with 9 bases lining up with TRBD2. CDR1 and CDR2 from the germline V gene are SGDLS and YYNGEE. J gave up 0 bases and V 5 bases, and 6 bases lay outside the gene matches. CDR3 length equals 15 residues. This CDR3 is CASSSGGLSSYEQYF. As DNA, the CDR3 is TGTGCCAGCAGTAGCGGGGGCCTAAGCTCCTACGAGCAGTACTTC.

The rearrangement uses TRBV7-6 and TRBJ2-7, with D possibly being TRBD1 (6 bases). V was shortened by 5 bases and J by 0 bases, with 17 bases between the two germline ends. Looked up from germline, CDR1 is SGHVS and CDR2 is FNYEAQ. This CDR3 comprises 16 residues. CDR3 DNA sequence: TGTGCCAGCAGCCGAAGGGGGACCTTCTCCTCCTACGAGCAGTACTTC. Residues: CASSRRGTFSSYEQYF.

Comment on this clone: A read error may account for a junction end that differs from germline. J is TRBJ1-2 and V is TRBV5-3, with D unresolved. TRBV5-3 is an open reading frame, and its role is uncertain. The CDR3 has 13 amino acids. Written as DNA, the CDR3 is TGTGCCAGCAGCTTTGAGAGGGTACACGGCTACACCTTC. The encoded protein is CASSFERVHGYTF.

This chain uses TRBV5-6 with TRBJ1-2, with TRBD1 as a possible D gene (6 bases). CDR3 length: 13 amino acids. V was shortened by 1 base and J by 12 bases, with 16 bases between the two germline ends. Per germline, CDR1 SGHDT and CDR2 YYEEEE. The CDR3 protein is CASSLIVAGVNTF. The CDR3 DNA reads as TGTGCCAGCAGCTTGATTGTGGCAGGGGTAAACACCTTC.

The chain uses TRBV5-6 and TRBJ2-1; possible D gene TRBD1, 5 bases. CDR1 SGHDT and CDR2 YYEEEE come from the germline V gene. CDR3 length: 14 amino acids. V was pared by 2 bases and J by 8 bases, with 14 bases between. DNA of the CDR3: TGTGCCAGCAGCTTCGTAAGGGGCCCCGATGAGCAGTTCTTC. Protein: CASSFVRGPDEQFF.

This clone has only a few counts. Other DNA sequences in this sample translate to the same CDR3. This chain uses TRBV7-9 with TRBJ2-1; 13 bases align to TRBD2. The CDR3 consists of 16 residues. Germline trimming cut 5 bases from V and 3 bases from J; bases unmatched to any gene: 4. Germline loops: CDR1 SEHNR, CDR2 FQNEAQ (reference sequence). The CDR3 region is CASSPRLAGGYNEQFF. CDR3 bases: TGTGCCAGCAGCCCGAGACTAGCGGGGGGCTACAATGAGCAGTTCTTC. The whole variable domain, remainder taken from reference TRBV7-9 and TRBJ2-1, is DTGVSQNPRHKITKRGQNVTFRCDPISEHNRLYWYRQTLGQGPEFLTYFQNEAQLEKSRLLSDRFSAERPKGSFSTLEIQRTEQGDSAMYLCASSPRLAGGYNEQFFGPGTRLTVL.

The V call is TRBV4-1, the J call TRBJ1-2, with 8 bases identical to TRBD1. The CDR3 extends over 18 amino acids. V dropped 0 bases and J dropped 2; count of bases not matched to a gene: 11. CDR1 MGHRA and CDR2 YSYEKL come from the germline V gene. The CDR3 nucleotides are TGCGCCAGCAGCCAAGAGGGGGACAGGCGGCCTTTCAACTATGGCTACACCTTC. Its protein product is CASSQEGDRRPFNYGYTF.

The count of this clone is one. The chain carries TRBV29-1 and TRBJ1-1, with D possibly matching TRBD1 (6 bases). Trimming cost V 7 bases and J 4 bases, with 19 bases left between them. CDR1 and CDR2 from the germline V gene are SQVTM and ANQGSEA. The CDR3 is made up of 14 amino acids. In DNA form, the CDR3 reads TGCAGCGCCCGAGAGGGGGGGGGCATCACTGAAGCTTTCTTT. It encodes CSAREGGGITEAFF.

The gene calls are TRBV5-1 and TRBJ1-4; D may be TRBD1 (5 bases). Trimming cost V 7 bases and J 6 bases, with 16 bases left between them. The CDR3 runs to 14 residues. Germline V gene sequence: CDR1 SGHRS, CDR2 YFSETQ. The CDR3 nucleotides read TGCGCCAGCTCTAGGGACGGATTTGATGAAAAACTGTTTTTT. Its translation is CASSRDGFDEKLFF. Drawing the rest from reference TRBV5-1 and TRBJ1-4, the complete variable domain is KAGVTQTPRYLIKTRGQQVTLSCSPISGHRSVSWYQQTPGQGLQFLFEYFSETQRNKGNFPGRFSGRQFSNSRSEMNVSTLELGDSALYLCASSRDGFDEKLFFGSGTQLSVL.

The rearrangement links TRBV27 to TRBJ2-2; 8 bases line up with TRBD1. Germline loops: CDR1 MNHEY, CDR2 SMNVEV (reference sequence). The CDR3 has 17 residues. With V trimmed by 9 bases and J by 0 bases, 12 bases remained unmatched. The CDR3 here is CASTRGPGAANTGELFF. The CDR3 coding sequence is TGTGCCAGTACCAGGGGGCCTGGAGCCGCGAACACCGGGGAGCTGTTTTTT.

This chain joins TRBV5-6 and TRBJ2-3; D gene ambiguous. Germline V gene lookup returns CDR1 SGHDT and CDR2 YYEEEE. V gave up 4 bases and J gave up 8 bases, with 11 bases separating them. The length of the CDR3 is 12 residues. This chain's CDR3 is CASSTLQTTQYF. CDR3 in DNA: TGTGCCAGCAGCACCCTCCAGACTACGCAGTATTTT.

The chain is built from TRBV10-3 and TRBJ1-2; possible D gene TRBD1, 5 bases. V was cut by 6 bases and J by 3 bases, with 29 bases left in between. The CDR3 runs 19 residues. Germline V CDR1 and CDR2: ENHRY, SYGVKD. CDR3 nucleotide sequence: TGTGCCATCAGAAGCAAACTCCCACTCGACAGCGGCTTTTACTATGGCTACACCTTC. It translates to CAIRSKLPLDSGFYYGYTF.

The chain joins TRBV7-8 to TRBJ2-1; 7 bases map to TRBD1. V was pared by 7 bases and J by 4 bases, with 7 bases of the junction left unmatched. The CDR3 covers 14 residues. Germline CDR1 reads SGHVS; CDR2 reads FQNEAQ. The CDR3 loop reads CASTAGTEYNEQFF. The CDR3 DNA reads TGTGCCAGCACTGCCGGGACAGAATACAATGAGCAGTTCTTC. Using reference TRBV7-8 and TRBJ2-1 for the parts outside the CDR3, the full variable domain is GAGVSQSPRYKVAKRGQDVALRCDPISGHVSLFWYQQALGQGPEFLTYFQNEAQLDKSGLPSDRFFAERPEGSVSTLKIQRTQQEDSAVYLCASTAGTEYNEQFFGPGTRLTVL.

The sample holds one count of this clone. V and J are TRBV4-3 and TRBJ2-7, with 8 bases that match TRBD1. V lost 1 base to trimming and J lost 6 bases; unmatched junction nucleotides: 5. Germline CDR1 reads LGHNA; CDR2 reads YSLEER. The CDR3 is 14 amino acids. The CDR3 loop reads CASSQGWTGSEQYF. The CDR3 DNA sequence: TGCGCCAGCAGCCAAGGGTGGACAGGGAGCGAGCAGTACTTC.

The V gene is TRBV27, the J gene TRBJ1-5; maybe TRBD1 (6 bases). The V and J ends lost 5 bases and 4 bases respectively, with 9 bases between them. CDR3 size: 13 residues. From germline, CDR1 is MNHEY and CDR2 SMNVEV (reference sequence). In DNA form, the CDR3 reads TGTGCCAGCAGTGATCAGGGGAATCAGCCCCAGCATTTT. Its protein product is CASSDQGNQPQHF.

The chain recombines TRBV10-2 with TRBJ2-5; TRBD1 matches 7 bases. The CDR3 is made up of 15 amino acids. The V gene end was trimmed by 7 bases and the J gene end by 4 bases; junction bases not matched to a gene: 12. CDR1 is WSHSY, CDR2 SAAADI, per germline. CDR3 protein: CASIGRGQRIETQYF. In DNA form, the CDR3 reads TGCGCCAGCATCGGCCGGGGACAGAGAATAGAGACCCAGTACTTC.

The DNA of the CDR3 is TGTGCCAGCTCACCAAGTGAGACCCAGTACTTC. The encoded protein is CASSPSETQYF. This chain joins TRBV18 and TRBJ2-5, with D uncertain. Germline lookup yields CDR1 KGHSH and CDR2 LQKENI. The CDR3 is 11 residues long. V was pared by 2 bases and J by 5 bases, with 3 bases between.

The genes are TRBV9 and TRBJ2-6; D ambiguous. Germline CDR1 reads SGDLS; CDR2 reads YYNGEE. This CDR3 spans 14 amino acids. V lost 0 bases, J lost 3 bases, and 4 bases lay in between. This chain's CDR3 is CASSVGSGANVLTF. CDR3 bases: TGTGCCAGCAGCGTAGGAAGTGGGGCCAACGTCCTGACTTTC.

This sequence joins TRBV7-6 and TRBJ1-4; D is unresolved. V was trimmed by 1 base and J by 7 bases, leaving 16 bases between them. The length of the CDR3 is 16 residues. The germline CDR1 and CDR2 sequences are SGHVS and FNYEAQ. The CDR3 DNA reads TGTGCCAGCAGCTTAGACTCGGACTCCATCAGTGAAAAACTGTTTTTT. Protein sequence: CASSLDSDSISEKLFF.

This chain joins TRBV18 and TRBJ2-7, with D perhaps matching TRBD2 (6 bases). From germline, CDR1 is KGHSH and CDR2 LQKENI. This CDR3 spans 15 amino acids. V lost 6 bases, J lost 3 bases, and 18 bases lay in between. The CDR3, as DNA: TGTGCCAGCTCGCCGGATCGCCAGGGACTCTACGAGCAGTACTTC. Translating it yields CASSPDRQGLYEQYF. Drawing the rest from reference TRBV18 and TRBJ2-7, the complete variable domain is NAGVMQNPRHLVRRRGQEARLRCSPMKGHSHVYWYRQLPEEGLKFMVYLQKENIIDESGMPKERFSAEFPKEGPSILRIQQVVRGDSAAYFCASSPDRQGLYEQYFGPGTRLTVT.